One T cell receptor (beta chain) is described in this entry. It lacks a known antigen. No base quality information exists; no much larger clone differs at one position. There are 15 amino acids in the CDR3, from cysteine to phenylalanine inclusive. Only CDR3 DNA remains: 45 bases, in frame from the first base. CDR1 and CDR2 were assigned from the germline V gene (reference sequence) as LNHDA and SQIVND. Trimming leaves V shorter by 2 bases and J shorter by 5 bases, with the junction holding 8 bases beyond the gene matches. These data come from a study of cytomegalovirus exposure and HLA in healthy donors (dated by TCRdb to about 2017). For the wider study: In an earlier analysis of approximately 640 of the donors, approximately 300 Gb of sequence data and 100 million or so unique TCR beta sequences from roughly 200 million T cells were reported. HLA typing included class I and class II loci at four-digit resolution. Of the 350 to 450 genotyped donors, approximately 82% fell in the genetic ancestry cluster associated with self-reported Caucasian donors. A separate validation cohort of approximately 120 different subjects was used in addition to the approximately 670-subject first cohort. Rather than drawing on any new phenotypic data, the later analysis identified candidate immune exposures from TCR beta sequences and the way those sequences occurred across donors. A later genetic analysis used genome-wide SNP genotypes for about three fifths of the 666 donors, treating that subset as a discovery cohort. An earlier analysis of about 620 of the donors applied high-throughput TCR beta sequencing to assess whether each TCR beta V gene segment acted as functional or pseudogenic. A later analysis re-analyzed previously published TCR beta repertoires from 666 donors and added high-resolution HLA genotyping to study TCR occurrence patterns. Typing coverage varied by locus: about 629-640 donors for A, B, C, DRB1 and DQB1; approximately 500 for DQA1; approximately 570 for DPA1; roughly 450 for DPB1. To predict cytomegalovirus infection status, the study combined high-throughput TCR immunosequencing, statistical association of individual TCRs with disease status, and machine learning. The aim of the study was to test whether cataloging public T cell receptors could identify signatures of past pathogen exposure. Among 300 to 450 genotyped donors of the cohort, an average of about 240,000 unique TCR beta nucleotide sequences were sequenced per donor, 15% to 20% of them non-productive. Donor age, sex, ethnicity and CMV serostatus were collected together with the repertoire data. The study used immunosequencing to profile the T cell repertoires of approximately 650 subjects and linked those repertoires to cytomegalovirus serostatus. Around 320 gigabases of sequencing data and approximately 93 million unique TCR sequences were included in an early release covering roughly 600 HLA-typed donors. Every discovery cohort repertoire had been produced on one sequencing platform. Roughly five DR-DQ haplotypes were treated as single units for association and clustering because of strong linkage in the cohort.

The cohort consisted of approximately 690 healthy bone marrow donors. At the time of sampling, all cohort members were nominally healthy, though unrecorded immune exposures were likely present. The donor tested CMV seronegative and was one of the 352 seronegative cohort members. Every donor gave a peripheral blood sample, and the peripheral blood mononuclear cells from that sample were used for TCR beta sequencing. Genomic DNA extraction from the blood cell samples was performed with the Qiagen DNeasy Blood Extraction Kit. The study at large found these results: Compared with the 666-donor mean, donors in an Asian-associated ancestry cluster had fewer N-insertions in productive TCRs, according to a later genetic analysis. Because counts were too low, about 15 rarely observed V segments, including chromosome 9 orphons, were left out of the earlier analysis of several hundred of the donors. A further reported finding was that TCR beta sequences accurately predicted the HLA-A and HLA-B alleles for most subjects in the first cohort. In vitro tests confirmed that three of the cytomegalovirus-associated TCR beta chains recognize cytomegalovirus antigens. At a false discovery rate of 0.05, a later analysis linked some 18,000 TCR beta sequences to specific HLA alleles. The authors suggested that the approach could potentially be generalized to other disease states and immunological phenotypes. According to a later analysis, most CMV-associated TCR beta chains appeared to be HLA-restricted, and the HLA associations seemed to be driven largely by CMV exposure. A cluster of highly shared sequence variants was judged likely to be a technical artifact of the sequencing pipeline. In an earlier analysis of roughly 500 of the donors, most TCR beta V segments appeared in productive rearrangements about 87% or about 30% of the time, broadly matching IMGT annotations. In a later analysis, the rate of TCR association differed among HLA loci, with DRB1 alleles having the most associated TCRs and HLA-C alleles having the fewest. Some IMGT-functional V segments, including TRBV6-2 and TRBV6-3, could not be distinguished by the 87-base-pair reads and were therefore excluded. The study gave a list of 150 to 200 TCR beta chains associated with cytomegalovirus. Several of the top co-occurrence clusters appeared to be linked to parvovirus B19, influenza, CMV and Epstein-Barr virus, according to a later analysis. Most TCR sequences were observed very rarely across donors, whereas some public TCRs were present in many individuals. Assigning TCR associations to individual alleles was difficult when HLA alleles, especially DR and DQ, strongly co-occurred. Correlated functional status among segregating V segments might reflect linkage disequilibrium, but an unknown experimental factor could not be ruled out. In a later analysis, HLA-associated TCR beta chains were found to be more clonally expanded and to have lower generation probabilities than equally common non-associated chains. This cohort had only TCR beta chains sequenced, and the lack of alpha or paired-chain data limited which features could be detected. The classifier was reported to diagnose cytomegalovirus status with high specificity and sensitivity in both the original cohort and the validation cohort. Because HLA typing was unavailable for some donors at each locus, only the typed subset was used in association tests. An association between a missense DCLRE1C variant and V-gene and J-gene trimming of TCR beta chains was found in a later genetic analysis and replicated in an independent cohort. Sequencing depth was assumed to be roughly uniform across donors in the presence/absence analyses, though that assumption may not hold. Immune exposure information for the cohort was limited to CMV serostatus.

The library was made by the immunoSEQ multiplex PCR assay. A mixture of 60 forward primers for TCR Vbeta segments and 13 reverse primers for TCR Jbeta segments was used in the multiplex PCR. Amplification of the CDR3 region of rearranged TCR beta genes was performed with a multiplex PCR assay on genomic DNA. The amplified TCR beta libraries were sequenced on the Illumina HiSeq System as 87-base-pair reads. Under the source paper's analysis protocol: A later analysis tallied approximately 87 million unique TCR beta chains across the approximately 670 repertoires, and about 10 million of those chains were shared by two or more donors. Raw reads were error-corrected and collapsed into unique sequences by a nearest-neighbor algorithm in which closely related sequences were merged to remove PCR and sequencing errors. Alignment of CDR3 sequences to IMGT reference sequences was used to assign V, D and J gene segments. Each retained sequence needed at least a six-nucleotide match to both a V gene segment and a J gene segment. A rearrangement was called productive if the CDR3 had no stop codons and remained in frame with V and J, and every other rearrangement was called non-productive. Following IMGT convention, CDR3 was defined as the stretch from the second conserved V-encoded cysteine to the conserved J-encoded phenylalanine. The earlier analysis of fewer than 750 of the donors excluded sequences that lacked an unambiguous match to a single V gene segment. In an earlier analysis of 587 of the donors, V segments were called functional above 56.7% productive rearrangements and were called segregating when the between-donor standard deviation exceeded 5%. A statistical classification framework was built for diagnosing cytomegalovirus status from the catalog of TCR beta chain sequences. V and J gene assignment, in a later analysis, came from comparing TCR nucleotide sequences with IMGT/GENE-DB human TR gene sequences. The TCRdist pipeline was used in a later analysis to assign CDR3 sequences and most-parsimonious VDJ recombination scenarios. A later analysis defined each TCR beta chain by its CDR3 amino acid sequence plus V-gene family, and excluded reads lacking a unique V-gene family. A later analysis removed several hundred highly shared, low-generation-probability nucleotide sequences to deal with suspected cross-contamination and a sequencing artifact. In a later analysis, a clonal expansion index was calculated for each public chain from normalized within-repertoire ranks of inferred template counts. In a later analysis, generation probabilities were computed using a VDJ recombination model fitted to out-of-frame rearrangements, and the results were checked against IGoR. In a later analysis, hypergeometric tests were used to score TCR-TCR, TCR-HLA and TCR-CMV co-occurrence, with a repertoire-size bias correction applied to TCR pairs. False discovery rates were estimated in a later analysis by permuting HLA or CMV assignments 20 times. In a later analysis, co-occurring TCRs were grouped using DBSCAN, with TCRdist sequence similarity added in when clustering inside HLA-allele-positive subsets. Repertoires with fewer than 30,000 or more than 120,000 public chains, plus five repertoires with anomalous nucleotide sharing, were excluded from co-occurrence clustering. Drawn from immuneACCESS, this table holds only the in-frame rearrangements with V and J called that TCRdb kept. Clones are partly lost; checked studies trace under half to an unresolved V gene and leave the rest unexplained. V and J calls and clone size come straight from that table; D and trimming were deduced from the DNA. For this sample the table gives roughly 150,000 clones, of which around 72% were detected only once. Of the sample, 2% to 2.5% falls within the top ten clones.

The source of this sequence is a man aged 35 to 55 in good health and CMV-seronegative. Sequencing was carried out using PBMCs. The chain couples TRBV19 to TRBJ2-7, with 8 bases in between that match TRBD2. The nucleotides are TGTGCCAGTAGTATATCAAGCGGGAGATCCCACGAGCAGTACTTC. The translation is CASSISSGRSHEQYF.